The entry that follows covers one T cell receptor beta chain sequence. Antigen: not known. The sequenced template was cDNA made from the entire isolated RNA. Only in-frame clones appear in the TCRdb table, and some are missing; sequencing was by immunoSEQ multiplex PCR. Of about 410,000 clones in the sample, approximately 14% were seen once. This record comes from a study of beta chain features in type 1 diabetes. Study-level findings and limits: Patients' naive, central memory and regulatory TCRB repertoires appeared more alike than those of healthy donors.

This CDR3 comprises 14 residues. The junction had 8 bases not matched to a gene; V was cut back by 8 bases and J by 6 bases. Germline CDR1 and CDR2: SGHRS and YFSETQ. Sequenced input: naive CD4+ T cells from blood. The gene calls are TRBV5-1 and TRBJ2-1, with TRBD2 matching 10 bases. This clonotype was sampled from a man aged 25-45 years in good health. The CDR3 protein is CASKLAGVSNEQFF. CDR3 in DNA: TGCGCCAGTAAGCTAGCGGGAGTGTCCAATGAGCAGTTCTTC.